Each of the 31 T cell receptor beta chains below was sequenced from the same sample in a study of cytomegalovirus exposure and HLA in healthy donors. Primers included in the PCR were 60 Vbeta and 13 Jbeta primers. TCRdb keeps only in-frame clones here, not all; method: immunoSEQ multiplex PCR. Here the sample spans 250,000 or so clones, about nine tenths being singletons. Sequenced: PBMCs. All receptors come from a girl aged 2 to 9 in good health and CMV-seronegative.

The CDR3 DNA reads as TGTGCCATCAGTGACAGTAAGTCAGAGACCCAGTACTTC. It encodes CAISDSKSETQYF. V is TRBV10-3 and J is TRBJ2-5; D ambiguous. CDR3 length: 13 residues. Germline V gene sequence: CDR1 ENHRY, CDR2 SYGVKD. Deletions cut 3 bases from V and 4 bases from J, with 9 bases between.

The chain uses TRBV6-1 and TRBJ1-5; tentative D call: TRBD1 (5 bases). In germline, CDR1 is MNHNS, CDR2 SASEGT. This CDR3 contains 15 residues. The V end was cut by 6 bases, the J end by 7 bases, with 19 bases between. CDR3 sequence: CASRQQALTGQPQHF. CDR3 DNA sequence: TGTGCCAGCAGACAACAGGCGCTCACGGGCCAGCCCCAGCATTTT.

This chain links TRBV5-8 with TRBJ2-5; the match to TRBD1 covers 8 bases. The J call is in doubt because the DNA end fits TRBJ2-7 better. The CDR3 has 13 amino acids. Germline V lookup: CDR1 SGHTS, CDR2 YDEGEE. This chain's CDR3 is CASSHRGTYEQYF. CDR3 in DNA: TGTGCCAGCAGCCACAGGGGGACTTACGAGCAGTACTTC.

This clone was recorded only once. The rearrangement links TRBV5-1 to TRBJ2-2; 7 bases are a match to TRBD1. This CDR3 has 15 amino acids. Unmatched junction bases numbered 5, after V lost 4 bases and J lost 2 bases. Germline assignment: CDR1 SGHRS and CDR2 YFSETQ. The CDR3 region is CASSKQGINTGELFF. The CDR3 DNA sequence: TGCGCCAGCAGCAAACAGGGGATTAACACCGGGGAGCTGTTTTTT. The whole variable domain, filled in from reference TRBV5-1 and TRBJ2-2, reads KAGVTQTPRYLIKTRGQQVTLSCSPISGHRSVSWYQQTPGQGLQFLFEYFSETQRNKGNFPGRFSGRQFSNSRSEMNVSTLELGDSALYLCASSKQGINTGELFFGEGSRLTVL.

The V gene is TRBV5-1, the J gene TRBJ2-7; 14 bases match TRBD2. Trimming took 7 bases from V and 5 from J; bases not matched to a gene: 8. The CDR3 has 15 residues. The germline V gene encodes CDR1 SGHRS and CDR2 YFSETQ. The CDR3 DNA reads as TGCGCCAGCTCGGGCGGGACTAGCGGGGGTCACGAGCAGTACTTC. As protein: CASSGGTSGGHEQYF.

CDR3 coding DNA: TGTGCCAGCAGCCCTATGACTAGAACTTACGAGCAGTACTTC. It translates to CASSPMTRTYEQYF. V gene TRBV27 combines with J gene TRBJ2-7; possibly TRBD2 for D (6 bases). This CDR3 comprises 14 residues. Trimming stripped 6 bases from V and 4 bases from J, with 16 bases between. Germline loops: CDR1 MNHEY, CDR2 SMNVEV (reference sequence).

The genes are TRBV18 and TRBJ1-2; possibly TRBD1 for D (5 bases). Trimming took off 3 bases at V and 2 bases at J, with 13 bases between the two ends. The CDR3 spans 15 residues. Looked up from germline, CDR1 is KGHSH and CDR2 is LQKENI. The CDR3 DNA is TGTGCCAGCTCACCGGCGGCTGACAGCAACTATGGCTACACCTTC. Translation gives CASSPAADSNYGYTF. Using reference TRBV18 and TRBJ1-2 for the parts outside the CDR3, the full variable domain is NAGVMQNPRHLVRRRGQEARLRCSPMKGHSHVYWYRQLPEEGLKFMVYLQKENIIDESGMPKERFSAEFPKEGPSILRIQQVVRGDSAAYFCASSPAADSNYGYTFGSGTRLTVV.

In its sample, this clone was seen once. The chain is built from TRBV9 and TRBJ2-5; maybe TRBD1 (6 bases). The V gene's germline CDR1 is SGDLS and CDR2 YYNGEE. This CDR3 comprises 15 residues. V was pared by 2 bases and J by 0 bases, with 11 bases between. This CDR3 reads CASSVEGVHQETQYF. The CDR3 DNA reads TGTGCCAGCAGCGTCGAGGGGGTCCACCAAGAGACCCAGTACTTC.

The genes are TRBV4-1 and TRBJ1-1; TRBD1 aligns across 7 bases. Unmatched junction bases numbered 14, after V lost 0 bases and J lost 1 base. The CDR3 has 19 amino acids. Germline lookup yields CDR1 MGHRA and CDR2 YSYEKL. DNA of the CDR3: TGCGCCAGCAGCCAAGATCCCCGACAGGGTCTAACCCCGAACACTGAAGCTTTCTTT. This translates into CASSQDPRQGLTPNTEAFF.

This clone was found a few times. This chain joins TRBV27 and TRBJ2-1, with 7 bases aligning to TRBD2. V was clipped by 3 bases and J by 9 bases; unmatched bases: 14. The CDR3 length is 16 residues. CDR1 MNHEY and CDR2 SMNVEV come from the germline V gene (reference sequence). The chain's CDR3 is CASSFVTFGGIREQFF. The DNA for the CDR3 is TGTGCCAGCAGTTTCGTAACTTTCGGGGGGATCCGTGAGCAGTTCTTC.

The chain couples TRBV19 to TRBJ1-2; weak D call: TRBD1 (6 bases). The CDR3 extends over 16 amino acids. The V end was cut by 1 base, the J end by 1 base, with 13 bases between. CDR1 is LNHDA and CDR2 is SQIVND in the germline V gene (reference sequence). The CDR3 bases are TGTGCCAGTAGTATAGGAATGTGGACAGTTAACTATGGCTACACCTTC. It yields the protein CASSIGMWTVNYGYTF.

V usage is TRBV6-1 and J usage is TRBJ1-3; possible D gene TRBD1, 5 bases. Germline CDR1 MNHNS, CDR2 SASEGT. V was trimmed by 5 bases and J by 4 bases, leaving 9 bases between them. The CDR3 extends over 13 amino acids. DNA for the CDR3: TGTGCCAGCAGTATTGACAGCGGAAACACCATATATTTT. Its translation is CASSIDSGNTIYF.

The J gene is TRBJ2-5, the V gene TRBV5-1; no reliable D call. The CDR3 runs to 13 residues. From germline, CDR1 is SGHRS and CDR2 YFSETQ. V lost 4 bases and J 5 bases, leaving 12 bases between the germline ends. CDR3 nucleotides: TGCGCCAGCAGCAGCGATCTCGCGGAGACCCAGTACTTC. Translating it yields CASSSDLAETQYF.

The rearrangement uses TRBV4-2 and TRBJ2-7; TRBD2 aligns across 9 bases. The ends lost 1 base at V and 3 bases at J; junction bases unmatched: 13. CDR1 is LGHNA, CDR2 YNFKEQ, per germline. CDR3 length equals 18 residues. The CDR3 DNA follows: TGTGCCAGCAGCCAAGGAAGCGGGAGGTTTAATGGTGACTACGAGCAGTACTTC. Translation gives CASSQGSGRFNGDYEQYF.

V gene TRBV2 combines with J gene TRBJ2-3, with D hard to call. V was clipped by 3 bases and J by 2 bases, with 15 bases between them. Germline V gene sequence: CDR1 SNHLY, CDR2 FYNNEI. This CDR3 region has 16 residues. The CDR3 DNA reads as TGTGCCAGCAGTGATTTAGCTGACTCCAACACAGATACGCAGTATTTT. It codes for CASSDLADSNTDTQYF.

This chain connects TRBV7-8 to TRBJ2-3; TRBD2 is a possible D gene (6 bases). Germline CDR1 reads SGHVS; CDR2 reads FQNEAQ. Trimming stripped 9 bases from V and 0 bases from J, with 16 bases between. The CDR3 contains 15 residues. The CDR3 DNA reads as TGTGCCAGTGAGGAGGAGGGGCGAAGCACAGATACGCAGTATTTT. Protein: CASEEEGRSTDTQYF.

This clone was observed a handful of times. DNA for the CDR3: TGTGCCATCAGTGAGCCGACAGGGGGCTACACCTTC. The encoded protein is CAISEPTGGYTF. The chain recombines TRBV10-3 with TRBJ1-2; 7 nucleotides match TRBD1. J lost 8 bases, V lost 2 bases, and 2 bases had no gene match. Germline assignment: CDR1 ENHRY and CDR2 SYGVKD. The CDR3 sequence is 12 residues long.

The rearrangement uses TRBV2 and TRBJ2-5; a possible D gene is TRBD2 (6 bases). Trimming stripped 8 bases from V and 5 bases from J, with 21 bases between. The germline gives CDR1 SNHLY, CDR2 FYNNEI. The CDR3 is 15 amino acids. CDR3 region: CASYKRAEGRETQYF. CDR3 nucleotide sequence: TGTGCCAGCTACAAGAGGGCGGAGGGGCGGGAGACCCAGTACTTC. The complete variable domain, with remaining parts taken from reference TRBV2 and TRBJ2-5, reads EPEVTQTPSHQVTQMGQEVILRCVPISNHLYFYWYRQILGQKVEFLVSFYNNEISEKSEIFDDQFSVERPDGSNFTLKIRSTKLEDSAMYFCASYKRAEGRETQYFGPGTRLLVL.

CDR3 bases: TGTGCCAGCAGCGTAGATCCCAGGGGCGACGGCTACACCTTC. Protein product: CASSVDPRGDGYTF. This chain connects TRBV9 to TRBJ1-2; D possibly corresponds to TRBD1 (6 bases). Germline CDR1 is SGDLS and CDR2 is YYNGEE. V was trimmed by 0 bases and J by 8 bases, leaving 14 bases between them. The CDR3 runs to 14 residues.

CDR3 region: CAWNRGEGPYQPQHF. CDR3 in DNA: TGTGCCTGGAACAGGGGAGAAGGGCCCTATCAGCCCCAGCATTTT. The rearrangement joins TRBV30 to TRBJ1-5; 7 positions agree with TRBD1. The CDR3 is made up of 15 amino acids. Germline loops: CDR1 GTSNPN, CDR2 SVGIG (reference sequence). V shed 4 bases and J 5 bases; nucleotides not matched to a gene: 11.

The CDR3: CASSRGLQGNEQFF. In nucleotides, the CDR3 is TGTGCCAGCAGCCGAGGACTCCAGGGGAATGAGCAGTTCTTC. The J gene is TRBJ2-1, the V gene TRBV11-2, with D possibly being TRBD1 (6 bases). Germline assignment: CDR1 SGHAT and CDR2 FQNNGV. This CDR3 contains 14 residues. Trimming shortened V by 5 bases and J by 7 bases, and 15 bases separated the two germline ends.

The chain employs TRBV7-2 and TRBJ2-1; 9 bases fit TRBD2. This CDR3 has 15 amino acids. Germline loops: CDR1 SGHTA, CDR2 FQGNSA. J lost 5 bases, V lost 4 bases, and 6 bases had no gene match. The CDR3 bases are TGTGCCAGCAGCTGGCCCGGGACTAGCAACAATGAGCAGTTCTTC. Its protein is CASSWPGTSNNEQFF.

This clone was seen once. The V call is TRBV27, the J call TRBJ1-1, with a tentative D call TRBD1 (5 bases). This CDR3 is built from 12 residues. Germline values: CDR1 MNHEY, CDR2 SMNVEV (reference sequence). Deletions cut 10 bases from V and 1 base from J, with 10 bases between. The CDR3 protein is CATVGGNTEAFF. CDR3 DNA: TGTGCCACCGTGGGGGGGAACACTGAAGCTTTCTTT.

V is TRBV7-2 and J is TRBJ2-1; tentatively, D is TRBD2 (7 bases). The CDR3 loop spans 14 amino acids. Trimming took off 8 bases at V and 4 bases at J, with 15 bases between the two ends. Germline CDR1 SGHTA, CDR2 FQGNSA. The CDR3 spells CASSTGGPYNEQFF. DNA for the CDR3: TGTGCCAGCTCTACGGGGGGCCCTTACAATGAGCAGTTCTTC.

CDR3 loop: CASSRETTDTQYF. CDR3 bases: TGCGCCAGCAGTCGGGAGACGACAGATACGCAGTATTTT. This sequence joins TRBV5-1 and TRBJ2-3, with a possible D match to TRBD2 (6 bases). Trimming left V 5 bases short and J 3 bases short, with 10 bases between. Germline CDR1 SGHRS, CDR2 YFSETQ. The CDR3 has 13 amino acids.

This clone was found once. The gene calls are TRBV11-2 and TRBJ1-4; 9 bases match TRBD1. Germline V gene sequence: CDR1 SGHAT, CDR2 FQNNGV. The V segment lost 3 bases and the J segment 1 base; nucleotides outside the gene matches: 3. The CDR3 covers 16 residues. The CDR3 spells CASSLGQGGTNEKLFF. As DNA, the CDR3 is TGTGCCAGCAGCTTGGGACAGGGAGGAACTAATGAAAAACTGTTTTTT.

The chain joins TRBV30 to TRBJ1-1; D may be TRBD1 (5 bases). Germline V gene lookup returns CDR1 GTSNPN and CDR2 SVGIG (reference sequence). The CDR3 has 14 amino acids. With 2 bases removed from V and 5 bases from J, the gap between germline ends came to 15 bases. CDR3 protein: CAWSTPGWWTEAFF. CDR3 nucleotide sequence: TGTGCCTGGAGTACCCCAGGGTGGTGGACTGAAGCTTTCTTT.

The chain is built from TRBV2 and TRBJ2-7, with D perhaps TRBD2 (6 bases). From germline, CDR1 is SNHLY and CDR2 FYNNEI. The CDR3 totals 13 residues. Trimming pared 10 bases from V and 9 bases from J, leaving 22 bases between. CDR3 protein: CAMVLAERKPQYF. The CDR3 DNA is TGTGCCATGGTACTAGCCGAGCGTAAACCGCAGTACTTC.

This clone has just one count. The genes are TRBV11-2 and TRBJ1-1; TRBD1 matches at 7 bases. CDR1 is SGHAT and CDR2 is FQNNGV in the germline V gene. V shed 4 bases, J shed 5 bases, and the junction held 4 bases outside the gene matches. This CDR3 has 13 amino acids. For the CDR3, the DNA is TGTGCCAGCAGCTCAGAGGGGGCTACTGAAGCTTTCTTT. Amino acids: CASSSEGATEAFF. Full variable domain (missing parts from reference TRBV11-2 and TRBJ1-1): EAGVAQSPRYKIIEKRQSVAFWCNPISGHATLYWYQQILGQGPKLLIQFQNNGVVDDSQLPKDRFSAERLKGVDSTLKIQPAKLEDSAVYLCASSSEGATEAFFGQGTRLTVV.

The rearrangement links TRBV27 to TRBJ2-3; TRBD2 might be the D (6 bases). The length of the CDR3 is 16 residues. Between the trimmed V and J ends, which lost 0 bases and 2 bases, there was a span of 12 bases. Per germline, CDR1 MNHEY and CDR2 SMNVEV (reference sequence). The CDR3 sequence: CASSLSLGLYTDTQYF. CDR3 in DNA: TGTGCCAGCAGTTTATCGTTGGGACTCTACACAGATACGCAGTATTTT.

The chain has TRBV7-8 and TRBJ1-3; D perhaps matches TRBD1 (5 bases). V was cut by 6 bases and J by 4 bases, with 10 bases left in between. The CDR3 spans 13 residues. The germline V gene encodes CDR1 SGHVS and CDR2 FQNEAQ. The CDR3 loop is CASRETAGNTIYF. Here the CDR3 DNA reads TGTGCCAGCAGGGAGACAGCCGGAAACACCATATATTTT.